The 21 T cell receptor beta chains reported below all come from one sample, sequenced in a study of spatial heterogeneity in lung cancer. No antigen has been assigned to these receptors. MiXCR, applied by TCRdb to the 5' RACE reads, yields one record per CDR3 protein. The repertoire consists of 4,000 to 5,000 distinct CDR3 sequences, with approximately 13% occurring once and the leading ten covering about a quarter. Indicated time point: sample taken at primary tumor resection. Study-wide points: Within tumors, counts of expanded alpha and beta TCRs tracked tumor mutation counts.

The material was lung tumor tissue, obtained at surgery. All receptors derive from a male donor with early-stage non-small cell lung cancer.

This clonotype is labeled medium-sized. This beta chain represents an off-target read in a library built for alpha chains; its size is of limited meaning. V is TRBV27 and J is TRBJ2-7; 9 bases fit TRBD1. Germline V CDR1 and CDR2: MNHEY, SMNVEV (reference sequence). The CDR3 is 14 amino acids. V gave up 0 bases and J gave up 6 bases; unmatched junction bases: 3. CDR3 sequence reads: CASSLSYRGPEQYF. The CDR3 DNA follows: TGTGCCAGCAGTTTATCATACAGGGGGCCCGAGCAGTACTTC.

About this clonotype itself: This beta chain is a stray read from a library made for alpha chains; its abundance is not meaningful. This chain uses TRBV4-2 with TRBJ2-2; 8 bases align to TRBD2. V trimming: 1 base; J trimming: 4 bases; junction bases outside the gene matches: 5. This CDR3 is 16 amino acids long. Germline loops: CDR1 LGHNA, CDR2 YNFKEQ. DNA for the CDR3: TGTGCCAGCAGCCAAGTAAGCGGGAGCGTCACCGGGGAGCTGTTTTTT. Encoded protein: CASSQVSGSVTGELFF.

This clonotype was seen ten or more times. Since the library was made to target alpha chains, this beta chain is a stray read and its abundance is not meaningful. The V and J genes are TRBV14 and TRBJ1-6; 8 bases align to TRBD1. Germline CDR1 reads SGHDN; CDR2 reads FVKESK. This CDR3 spans 18 amino acids. The J segment lost 4 bases and the V segment lost 3 bases, leaving 11 bases of the junction unmatched. For the CDR3, the DNA is TGTGCCAGCAGCCACTCCCGACGGACAGGGCGGTATAATTCACCCCTCCACTTT. This translates into CASSHSRRTGRYNSPLHF.

The sample holds many counts of this clonotype. With the library built for alpha chains, this beta chain is off target and its frequency is not meaningful. The chain combines TRBV20-1 with TRBJ2-3; no definite D call. Germline CDR1 is DFQATT and CDR2 is SNEGSKA (reference sequence). The CDR3 contains 11 residues. Trimming stripped 5 bases from V and 6 bases from J, with 9 bases between. In DNA, the CDR3 is TGCAGTGCTGGGAAATTTGATACGCAGTATTTT. The encoded protein is CSAGKFDTQYF.

This clonotype was picked up many times. Since it is a stray read in a library aimed at alpha chains, this beta chain has a size that is not meaningful. The chain is built from TRBV20-1 and TRBJ2-1; 8 positions agree with TRBD2. Germline V CDR1 and CDR2: DFQATT, SNEGSKA (reference sequence). The V segment lost 2 bases and the J segment 3 bases; nucleotides outside the gene matches: 6. There are 15 residues in the CDR3. The CDR3 nucleotides read TGCAGTGCTAGAAGGGCGGGAGGCGTCTACAATGAGCAGTTCTTC. It encodes CSARRAGGVYNEQFF.

This clonotype is judged medium-sized. Being off target in a library aimed at alpha chains, this beta chain has a size of little meaning. The chain couples TRBV6-5 to TRBJ2-2; D is unresolved. CDR3 size: 14 residues. The V end was cut by 7 bases, the J end by 0 bases, with 9 bases between. CDR1 MNHEY and CDR2 SVGAGI come from the germline V gene. CDR3 nucleotides: TGTGCCAGCACAATGAACGCGAACACCGGGGAGCTGTTTTTT. It codes for CASTMNANTGELFF.

This clonotype was detected once. A library prepared for alpha chains yielded this beta chain as an off-target read; its size is of little meaning. The chain combines TRBV4-1 with TRBJ1-1; weak D call: TRBD1 (5 bases). The V gene's germline CDR1 is MGHRA and CDR2 YSYEKL. V dropped 2 bases and J dropped 4 bases, with 8 bases sitting between them. The CDR3 is 13 amino acids. CDR3 DNA: TGCGCCAGCAGCCAACAGGGATCCACTGAAGCTTTCTTT. Residues: CASSQQGSTEAFF.

This clonotype was counted many times. This beta chain is off target for a library built for alpha chains, so its abundance means little. The rearrangement links TRBV27 to TRBJ2-7; D might be TRBD1 (5 bases). Trimming stripped 5 bases from V and 2 bases from J, with 13 bases between. Looked up from germline, CDR1 is MNHEY and CDR2 is SMNVEV (reference sequence). There are 14 residues in the CDR3. CDR3: CASSPTGGPYEQYF. CDR3 bases: TGTGCCAGCAGTCCCACAGGTGGACCCTACGAGCAGTACTTC.

This clonotype was observed a few times. This beta chain is an unintended read in a library built for alpha chains; its size means little. The chain links TRBV6-1 to TRBJ2-1; D gene ambiguous. V was trimmed by 7 bases and J by 5 bases, leaving 9 bases between them. The germline CDR1 and CDR2 sequences are MNHNS and SASEGT. CDR3 size: 12 residues. The chain's CDR3 is CASMWWDNEQFF. The CDR3 coding sequence is TGTGCCAGCATGTGGTGGGACAATGAGCAGTTCTTC.

This clonotype has ten or more counts. This beta chain is a stray sequence in a library constructed for alpha chains; its clone size is not meaningful. The chain carries TRBV20-1 and TRBJ1-4; 12 positions agree with TRBD1. The germline V gene encodes CDR1 DFQATT and CDR2 SNEGSKA (reference sequence). The CDR3 loop spans 16 amino acids. J was trimmed by 3 bases and V by 5 bases; bases with no gene match: 7. The CDR3 nucleotides read TGCAGTGCTCGCGGGACAGGGGGCGATGCTAATGAAAAACTGTTTTTT. It is translated as CSARGTGGDANEKLFF.

With regard to this clonotype: This beta chain came through as a stray read in a library set up for alpha chains, and its size says little. The chain uses TRBV27 and TRBJ2-1; the D is unclear. Between the trimmed V and J ends, which lost 7 bases and 6 bases, there was a span of 16 bases. The CDR3 extends over 14 amino acids. CDR1 and CDR2 (germline): MNHEY, SMNVEV (reference sequence). The CDR3 loop reads CASTVGVSSNEQFF. CDR3 sequence (DNA): TGTGCCAGCACCGTGGGTGTTAGCAGCAATGAGCAGTTCTTC.

This clonotype was observed at least ten times. The size of this beta chain means little, since it is a stray read in a library made for alpha chains. The rearrangement joins TRBV15 to TRBJ1-6; no firm D call. V was clipped by 1 base and J by 6 bases, with 13 bases between them. The CDR3 spans 16 residues. CDR1 and CDR2 (germline): LNHNV, YYDKDF (reference sequence). The CDR3 DNA reads TGTGCCACCAGCAGAGTCCGGGCTTCAGTTAATTCACCCCTCCACTTT. Translation: CATSRVRASVNSPLHF.

This clonotype was recorded at least ten times. Because this beta chain is a stray read in a library intended to capture alpha chains, its abundance should not be given much weight. This chain joins TRBV29-1 and TRBJ1-2; TRBD1 matches at 7 bases. The CDR3 spans 16 residues. The germline V gene has CDR1 SQVTM and CDR2 ANQGSEA. The V gene end was trimmed by 2 bases and the J gene end by 5 bases; junction bases not matched to a gene: 14. The CDR3, as DNA: TGCAGCGTTGAATCTAGAGGACAGGCTAGAAGATATGGCTACACCTTC. Translation: CSVESRGQARRYGYTF.

Of note for this clonotype: The library was built for alpha chains, so this beta chain is an off-target read and its size means little. The gene calls are TRBV19 and TRBJ1-5, with unresolved D. The germline gives CDR1 LNHDA, CDR2 SQIVND (reference sequence). The CDR3 covers 14 residues. The V end was cut by 4 bases, the J end by 4 bases, with 11 bases between. This chain's CDR3 is CASSTHPGNQPQHF. CDR3 nucleotides: TGTGCCAGTAGTACCCACCCGGGGAATCAGCCCCAGCATTTT.

This clonotype was observed at least ten times. For a library built for alpha chains, this beta chain is a stray read; little rests on its size. V gene TRBV12-3 or TRBV12-4 combines with J gene TRBJ1-3, with 7 bases aligning to TRBD1. The junction had 10 bases not matched to a gene; V was cut back by 5 bases and J by 0 bases. The CDR3 sequence is 17 residues long. CDR3 bases: TGTGCCAGCAGTCTGACAGGGAGAAAGGTCTCTGGAAACACCATATATTTT. This gives the protein CASSLTGRKVSGNTIYF.

In its sample, this clonotype is medium-sized. The library was designed around alpha chains, so this beta chain is a stray read whose abundance carries little weight. The V and J genes are TRBV7-2 and TRBJ1-2, with a possible D match to TRBD1 (6 bases). Germline lookup yields CDR1 SGHTA and CDR2 FQGNSA. This CDR3 contains 15 residues. The V and J ends lost 5 bases and 2 bases respectively, with 15 bases between them. The CDR3 coding sequence is TGTGCCAGCAGCCCTCCCGGACAGAGGAACTATGGCTACACCTTC. As protein: CASSPPGQRNYGYTF.

By sample share, this clonotype is medium-sized (0.01 to 0.1%). This beta chain is a stray sequence in a library constructed for alpha chains; its clone size is not meaningful. The J gene is TRBJ2-7, the V gene TRBV7-2; either TRBD1 or TRBD2 may supply D (5 bases each). The germline V and J ends were trimmed by 9 bases and 2 bases, with 11 bases remaining between them. CDR1 SGHTA and CDR2 FQGNSA come from the germline V gene. This CDR3 has 12 amino acids. In nucleotides, the CDR3 is TGTGCCAGTGGGGGAAATCCCTACGAGCAGTACTTC. This encodes CASGGNPYEQYF.

This clonotype has ten or more counts. This beta chain slipped into a library made for alpha chains as a stray read, so its size is not meaningful. V usage is TRBV7-9 and J usage is TRBJ2-3; tentative D call: TRBD1 (6 bases). Trimming stripped 4 bases from V and 6 bases from J, with 17 bases between. This CDR3 comprises 15 residues. CDR1 SEHNR and CDR2 FQNEAQ come from the germline V gene (reference sequence). The CDR3 sequence: CASSSTGTPLDTQYF. The CDR3 DNA is TGTGCCAGCAGCTCCACCGGGACACCTTTGGATACGCAGTATTTT.

This clonotype was observed many times. Little can be read into the size of this beta chain, an off-target read in a library designed for alpha chains. The chain uses TRBV5-1 and TRBJ2-7, with 9 bases that match TRBD1. From germline, CDR1 is SGHRS and CDR2 YFSETQ. Trimming cost V 4 bases and J 1 base; bases outside gene matches: 9. The CDR3 has 16 amino acids. In DNA, the CDR3 is TGCGCCAGCAGCACGGGACAGGGTTCCTATTCCTACGAGCAGTACTTC. Protein product: CASSTGQGSYSYEQYF.

In this sample, this clonotype is medium-sized. With the library built for alpha chains, this beta chain is off target and its frequency is not meaningful. This chain connects TRBV20-1 to TRBJ1-4, with a tentative D call TRBD1 (5 bases). The CDR3 is 16 residues long. Trimming stripped 2 bases from V and 4 bases from J, with 17 bases between. Germline CDR1 DFQATT, CDR2 SNEGSKA (reference sequence). The CDR3 region is CSARPPLQGLNEKLFF. The CDR3 DNA reads TGCAGTGCTAGACCCCCCCTGCAGGGCCTTAATGAAAAACTGTTTTTT.

In its sample, this clonotype is medium-sized. This beta chain is an unintended read in a library built for alpha chains; its size means little. J is TRBJ2-3 and V is TRBV29-1; possibly TRBD2 for D (6 bases). This CDR3 contains 12 residues. In germline, CDR1 is SQVTM, CDR2 ANQGSEA. V shed 7 bases and J shed 2 bases, with 10 bases lying between them. As DNA, the CDR3 is TGCAGCGGGAGGGCCGACACAGATACGCAGTATTTT. Protein product: CSGRADTDTQYF.